These 10 T cell receptor beta chains originate from one sample sequenced in a study of blood T cell repertoires in COVID-19. Profiling relied on immunoSEQ multiplex PCR, and the TCRdb table lists in-frame clones only, not all of them. The sample records 200,000 or so clones, approximately 91% being singletons. Specimen: peripheral blood. These receptors came from a man in his 70s with active or convalescent COVID-19.

The J gene is TRBJ2-7, the V gene TRBV30; D perhaps matches TRBD1 (6 bases). The CDR3 is 13 amino acids. The germline V and J ends were trimmed by 1 base and 6 bases, with 13 bases remaining between them. The germline CDR1 and CDR2 sequences are GTSNPN and SVGIG (reference sequence). The chain's CDR3 is CAWSDKGVAEQYF. Here the CDR3 DNA reads TGTGCCTGGAGTGACAAGGGGGTGGCCGAGCAGTACTTC.

The genes are TRBV7-8 and TRBJ2-4; D gene uncertain. Germline assignment: CDR1 SGHVS and CDR2 FQNEAQ. The CDR3 covers 12 residues. The V and J ends lost 3 bases and 7 bases respectively, with 7 bases between them. The CDR3 DNA sequence: TGTGCCAGCAGCTTGTCACGGAACATTCAGTACTTC. It is translated as CASSLSRNIQYF. The full variable domain, with the rest looked up from reference TRBV7-8 and TRBJ2-4, is GAGVSQSPRYKVAKRGQDVALRCDPISGHVSLFWYQQALGQGPEFLTYFQNEAQLDKSGLPSDRFFAERPEGSVSTLKIQRTQQEDSAVYLCASSLSRNIQYFGAGTRLSVL.

The J gene is TRBJ2-2, the V gene TRBV28; the D gene is possibly TRBD1 (6 bases). Trimming removed 8 bases from V and 7 bases from J, with 11 bases in between. Looked up from germline, CDR1 is MDHEN and CDR2 is SYDVKM. The CDR3 is 12 amino acids. Here the CDR3 reads CASRSGVGELFF. DNA of the CDR3: TGTGCCAGCCGCTCAGGGGTCGGGGAGCTGTTTTTT. The full variable domain, with the rest looked up from reference TRBV28 and TRBJ2-2, is DVKVTQSSRYLVKRTGEKVFLECVQDMDHENMFWYRQDPGLGLRLIYFSYDVKMKEKGDIPEGYSVSREKKERFSLILESASTNQTSMYLCASRSGVGELFFGEGSRLTVL.

This chain links TRBV29-1 with TRBJ2-3, with 7 bases lining up with TRBD2. V was clipped by 5 bases and J by 5 bases; unmatched bases: 7. The CDR3 covers 13 residues. Germline V CDR1 and CDR2: SQVTM, ANQGSEA. DNA for the CDR3: TGCAGCGTTCTCGCGGGAGTCGAAGATACGCAGTATTTT. This translates into CSVLAGVEDTQYF.

The chain joins TRBV27 to TRBJ2-3; TRBD2 matches at 9 bases. The trim removed 7 bases at V and 4 bases at J, leaving 9 bases unmatched. CDR3 length: 15 amino acids. CDR1 is MNHEY, CDR2 SMNVEV, per germline (reference sequence). The CDR3 bases are TGTGCCAGCATGAGGAGCGGGAGGTTCTCAGATACGCAGTATTTT. Translating it yields CASMRSGRFSDTQYF.

In DNA, the CDR3 is TGTGCCTGGAGTGTACCGGAGGCCCACTATGGCTACACCTTC. It specifies CAWSVPEAHYGYTF. The genes are TRBV30 and TRBJ1-2; no definite D call. Trimming pared 0 bases from V and 3 bases from J, leaving 11 bases between. Germline V gene sequence: CDR1 GTSNPN, CDR2 SVGIG (reference sequence). The CDR3 contains 14 residues.

V gene TRBV7-2 combines with J gene TRBJ2-3; 9 bases match TRBD1. CDR1 SGHTA and CDR2 FQGNSA come from the germline V gene. This CDR3 is built from 15 residues. J lost 1 base, V lost 1 base, and 0 bases had no gene match. The CDR3 bases are TGTGCCAGCAGCTTAGACAGGGGGCGCACAGATACGCAGTATTTT. Its translation: CASSLDRGRTDTQYF. The full variable domain, rest sourced from reference TRBV7-2 and TRBJ2-3, is GAGVSQSPSNKVTEKGKDVELRCDPISGHTALYWYRQSLGQGLEFLIYFQGNSAPDKSGLPSDRFSAERTGGSVSTLTIQRTQQEDSAVYLCASSLDRGRTDTQYFGPGTRLTVL.

This sequence joins TRBV27 and TRBJ2-7; 8 nucleotides agree with TRBD2. Trimming took 0 bases from V and 5 from J; bases not matched to a gene: 6. The CDR3 extends over 15 amino acids. Germline V CDR1 and CDR2: MNHEY, SMNVEV (reference sequence). CDR3 amino acids: CASSLSRGEKDEQYF. CDR3 coding DNA: TGTGCCAGCAGTTTATCGCGGGGGGAAAAGGACGAGCAGTACTTC.

The CDR3: CASREDRDPYEQYF. The CDR3 DNA reads as TGTGCCAGCAGGGAGGACAGGGATCCCTACGAGCAGTACTTC. The chain uses TRBV6-5 and TRBJ2-7; 8 bases line up with TRBD1. The V and J ends lost 6 bases and 2 bases, in that order; junction bases with no gene match: 6. CDR1 is MNHEY and CDR2 is SVGAGI in the germline V gene. The CDR3 has 14 residues.

The gene calls are TRBV4-3 and TRBJ2-3; 7 positions agree with TRBD2. CDR1 is LGHNA and CDR2 is YSLEER in the germline V gene. V shed 0 bases and J 13 bases; nucleotides not matched to a gene: 7. This CDR3 has 13 amino acids. CDR3 protein: CASSQDPGTIEYF. As DNA, the CDR3 is TGCGCCAGCAGCCAAGACCCCGGGACTATTGAGTATTTT.